Ten or more counts support the clone carrying this T cell receptor (beta chain). Its matching antigen is unknown. Samples came from axillary lymph nodes draining the breast cancer. The source of the sample is a study of breast tumors, draining lymph nodes, adjacent tissues. Study-level results: Tumors had less TCR diversity than lymph nodes, more than nontumor tissue. Luminal-like breast cancer showed significantly higher tumor–nontumor repertoire similarity than basal-like.

V was cut by 5 bases and J by 2 bases, with 11 bases left in between. The germline V gene has CDR1 MRHNA and CDR2 SNTAGT. The CDR3 runs 14 residues. TCRdb recomputed calls from the multiplex PCR reads with MiXCR, one row per CDR3 protein. The sample consists of about 180,000 distinct CDR3 sequences, 33% of them appearing once. The chain uses TRBV6-4 and TRBJ2-3; D not resolved. This receptor was taken from a female donor with breast cancer. Some clones in this sample may be carry-over from other donors' samples. Sequenced input: axillary lymph node tissue. The CDR3 region is CASSQGWNTDTQYF. In DNA form, the CDR3 reads TGTGCCAGCAGTCAAGGGTGGAACACAGATACGCAGTATTTT.